Presented here are 22 T cell receptor beta chains from one specimen sequenced in a study of shared clonotypes between healthy human individuals. Terminally differentiated effector memory CD45RA+ cells were excluded from the naive CD8 cells, which were CD45RO-negative and positively selected for CCR7. Measured with immunoSEQ multiplex PCR; TCRdb has only the in-frame clones, and not every one. The sample contains around 610,000 clones, about 96% of which appear only once. The material sequenced was naive CD8+ T cells sorted from blood. The receptors stem from a woman aged 25 to 45 in good health.

The chain couples TRBV2 to TRBJ2-3; 10 bases line up with TRBD2. The trim removed 6 bases at V and 0 bases at J, leaving 12 bases unmatched. The CDR3 totals 18 residues. Germline assignment: CDR1 SNHLY and CDR2 FYNNEI. The CDR3 here is CASSLAGDFLGSTDTQYF. DNA of the CDR3: TGTGCCAGCAGCCTAGCGGGAGATTTTTTAGGTAGCACAGATACGCAGTATTTT.

This clone was detected once. V and J are TRBV19 and TRBJ1-1, with D uncertain. V lost 4 bases and J lost 10, with 19 bases in between. CDR1 is LNHDA and CDR2 is SQIVND in the germline V gene (reference sequence). The CDR3 sequence is 14 residues long. For the CDR3, the DNA is TGTGCCAGTAGTAACCCGTGGGTGCCGCTGGGAGCTTTCTTT. It is translated as CASSNPWVPLGAFF.

This clone has just one count. The V call is TRBV19, the J call TRBJ2-3; D is possibly TRBD1 or TRBD2 (5 bases each). Deletions cut 3 bases from V and 4 bases from J, with 11 bases between. The CDR3 has 14 amino acids. The germline CDR1 and CDR2 sequences are LNHDA and SQIVND (reference sequence). CDR3 DNA: TGTGCCAGTAGTATTATGGGGGTCCCAGATACGCAGTATTTT. Translated, it gives CASSIMGVPDTQYF.

The chain links TRBV29-1 to TRBJ2-5; tentatively, D is TRBD1 or TRBD2 (7 bases each). V shed 7 bases and J shed 5 bases, with 17 bases lying between them. This CDR3 has 13 amino acids. Germline assignment: CDR1 SQVTM and CDR2 ANQGSEA. The CDR3 bases are TGCAGCGAGGGGGGGACAGACAGTGAGACCCAGTACTTC. It yields the protein CSEGGTDSETQYF. The full variable domain, in which reference TRBV29-1 and TRBJ2-5 provide the parts outside the CDR3, is SAVISQKPSRDICQRGTSLTIQCQVDSQVTMMFWYRQQPGQSLTLIATANQGSEATYESGFVIDKFPISRPNLTFSTLTVSNMSPEDSSIYLCSEGGTDSETQYFGPGTRLLVL.

This clone turned up a few times. The V gene is TRBV28, the J gene TRBJ1-1; D is uncertain. CDR1 and CDR2 (germline): MDHEN, SYDVKM. The CDR3 sequence is 12 residues long. Trimming removed 6 bases from V and 5 bases from J, with 10 bases in between. CDR3 bases: TGTGCCAGCAGCGCGGGTAGGACTGAAGCTTTCTTT. Amino acids: CASSAGRTEAFF.

V gene TRBV28 combines with J gene TRBJ2-5; weak D call: TRBD1 (5 bases). Germline-derived CDR1 and CDR2 are MDHEN and SYDVKM. The CDR3 sequence is 13 residues long. V was clipped by 3 bases and J by 4 bases, with 9 bases between them. The CDR3 DNA reads TGTGCCAGCAGTTTTCAGGGATCAGAGACCCAGTACTTC. Translating it yields CASSFQGSETQYF.

V gene TRBV19 combines with J gene TRBJ1-1; no firm D call. Trimming removed 1 base from V and 1 base from J, with 7 bases in between. Germline V gene lookup returns CDR1 LNHDA and CDR2 SQIVND (reference sequence). The CDR3 sequence is 14 residues long. The CDR3 loop reads CASSIAGANTEAFF. In DNA form, the CDR3 reads TGTGCCAGTAGTATAGCCGGCGCGAACACTGAAGCTTTCTTT. The complete variable domain, with remaining parts taken from reference TRBV19 and TRBJ1-1, reads DGGITQSPKYLFRKEGQNVTLSCEQNLNHDAMYWYRQDPGQGLRLIYYSQIVNDFQKGDIAEGYSVSREKKESFPLTVTSAQKNPTAFYLCASSIAGANTEAFFGQGTRLTVV.

This clone was seen once. V gene TRBV7-9 combines with J gene TRBJ1-5; no definite D call. Germline lookup yields CDR1 SEHNR and CDR2 FQNEAQ (reference sequence). The CDR3 runs to 11 residues. The V and J ends lost 5 bases and 11 bases respectively, with 10 bases between them. The CDR3 sequence is CASSVDLTQHF. The CDR3 bases are TGTGCCAGCAGCGTTGACTTAACCCAGCATTTT.

This clone occurred a few times. V usage is TRBV6-1 and J usage is TRBJ1-2; D is possibly TRBD1 (5 bases). Per germline, CDR1 MNHNS and CDR2 SASEGT. The CDR3 length is 13 residues. V was pared by 8 bases and J by 5 bases, with 15 bases between. In DNA form, the CDR3 reads TGTGCCAGCTGGGGACCGCGACTATATGGCTACACCTTC. It codes for CASWGPRLYGYTF.

Concerning this clone itself: The sample carries other DNA sequences with the same CDR3. The chain recombines TRBV9 with TRBJ2-3; 9 nucleotides match TRBD2. J was trimmed by 2 bases and V by 0 bases; bases with no gene match: 4. CDR3 size: 16 residues. The germline V gene has CDR1 SGDLS and CDR2 YYNGEE. The CDR3, as DNA: TGTGCCAGCAGCGTAGAAGCGGGAGGCCCCACAGATACGCAGTATTTT. This translates into CASSVEAGGPTDTQYF.

This rearrangement joins TRBV11-2 to TRBJ2-1; 9 nucleotides align to TRBD2. Per the germline V gene, CDR1 is SGHAT and CDR2 is FQNNGV. The CDR3 loop spans 16 amino acids. V lost 7 bases to trimming and J lost 9 bases; unmatched junction nucleotides: 16. CDR3 loop: CASTNSYLAGHSEQFF. CDR3 nucleotide sequence: TGTGCCAGCACCAACTCTTACCTAGCGGGGCACAGTGAGCAGTTCTTC.

The chain recombines TRBV2 with TRBJ2-5; D possibly corresponds to TRBD2 (6 bases). CDR3 length equals 14 residues. CDR1 SNHLY and CDR2 FYNNEI come from the germline V gene. V lost 7 bases, J lost 0 bases, and 12 bases lay in between. The CDR3 reads CASKSSGYQETQYF. DNA of the CDR3: TGTGCCAGCAAGAGTAGCGGATACCAAGAGACCCAGTACTTC.

The J gene is TRBJ2-7, the V gene TRBV7-6, with a weak D call TRBD1 (5 bases). The V gene's germline CDR1 is SGHVS and CDR2 FNYEAQ. CDR3 length: 13 amino acids. V lost 1 base and J 5 bases, leaving 9 bases between the germline ends. This CDR3 is CASSLGQSHEQYF. DNA of the CDR3: TGTGCCAGCAGCTTAGGACAGTCCCACGAGCAGTACTTC.

The chain joins TRBV6-1 to TRBJ2-7, with TRBD1 matching 9 bases. Germline V CDR1 and CDR2: MNHNS, SASEGT. Trimming at V came to 6 bases and at J to 9 bases, leaving 15 bases not matched to a gene. The length of the CDR3 is 15 residues. The DNA for the CDR3 is TGTGCCAGCAGACTTCTGGGGGACAGGGTTATTGGGCAGTACTTC. Translation gives CASRLLGDRVIGQYF.

Worth noting for this clone: The same CDR3 is also encoded by other DNA sequences in this sample. The chain is built from TRBV7-9 and TRBJ1-1; D is perhaps TRBD1 (5 bases). V lost 1 base, J lost 1 base, and 7 bases lay in between. Germline V gene lookup returns CDR1 SEHNR and CDR2 FQNEAQ (reference sequence). The CDR3 consists of 14 residues. The DNA of the CDR3 is TGTGCCAGCAGCTTAGTTCAGGGGAACACTGAAGCTTTCTTT. Protein: CASSLVQGNTEAFF.

This sequence joins TRBV5-6 and TRBJ2-1, with no clear D. Trimming removed 1 base from V and 5 bases from J, with 4 bases in between. Germline CDR1 and CDR2: SGHDT and YYEEEE. CDR3 size: 12 residues. The CDR3 coding sequence is TGTGCCAGCAGCTTGACAGACAATGAGCAGTTCTTC. Amino acids: CASSLTDNEQFF.

CDR3 in amino acids: CASSVAGTTNYGYTF. DNA for the CDR3: TGTGCCAGCAGCGTAGCGGGGACCACTAACTATGGCTACACCTTC. The chain carries TRBV9 and TRBJ1-2, with a possible D match to TRBD1 (5 bases). Trimming took off 0 bases at V and 0 bases at J, with 9 bases between the two ends. Germline V lookup: CDR1 SGDLS, CDR2 YYNGEE. This CDR3 is built from 15 residues.

The rearrangement links TRBV5-4 to TRBJ1-1; 8 bases line up with TRBD1. Per germline, CDR1 SGHNT and CDR2 YYREEE (reference sequence). Germline trimming cut 5 bases from V and 5 bases from J; bases unmatched to any gene: 8. The CDR3 contains 14 residues. CDR3 sequence reads: CASRFTGGFTEAFF. The CDR3 nucleotides are TGTGCCAGCAGGTTTACAGGGGGATTTACTGAAGCTTTCTTT.

The gene calls are TRBV7-9 and TRBJ2-7; the match to TRBD1 covers 8 bases. This CDR3 contains 14 residues. Trimming took 3 bases from V and 5 from J; bases not matched to a gene: 6. Germline CDR1 is SEHNR and CDR2 is FQNEAQ (reference sequence). The CDR3 loop is CASSFDRGGDEQYF. The CDR3, as DNA: TGTGCCAGCAGCTTCGACAGGGGTGGGGACGAGCAGTACTTC.

The gene calls are TRBV6-1 and TRBJ1-5; TRBD1 aligns across 7 bases. Germline values: CDR1 MNHNS, CDR2 SASEGT. The CDR3 has 18 residues. V lost 2 bases to trimming and J lost 0 bases; unmatched junction nucleotides: 10. In nucleotides, the CDR3 is TGTGCCAGCAGTGAACCCCCGACAGGGCGTTATAGCAATCAGCCCCAGCATTTT. Translating gives CASSEPPTGRYSNQPQHF.

The chain couples TRBV13 to TRBJ2-7; D is perhaps TRBD1 (5 bases). The CDR3 is 13 residues long. Trimming took 3 bases from V and 2 from J, leaving 8 bases between them. The germline CDR1 and CDR2 sequences are PRHDT and FYEKMQ (reference sequence). This CDR3 is CASSFGAAYEQYF. The CDR3 DNA follows: TGTGCCAGCAGCTTTGGGGCAGCCTACGAGCAGTACTTC.

The gene calls are TRBV7-8 and TRBJ2-7; 13 positions agree with TRBD2. V was clipped by 0 bases and J by 1 base; unmatched bases: 15. Germline assignment: CDR1 SGHVS and CDR2 FQNEAQ. The CDR3 spans 21 residues. The CDR3 region has the DNA TGTGCCAGCAGCTTAGCGCTCCTTTCAGGGACTAGCGGGACCCGATCCTACGAGCAGTACTTC. This encodes CASSLALLSGTSGTRSYEQYF.